The 25 T cell receptor beta chains given below trace back to one sample, sequenced in a study of OX40 agonist ivuxolimab in advanced cancers. Measured with immunoSEQ multiplex PCR; TCRdb has only the in-frame clones, and not every one. Seen here are about 90,000 clones, roughly 88% observed once, and the top ten hold 0.25% to 0.35%. The input for sequencing was CD4+ or CD8+ T cells sorted from blood, taken in a trial of the OX40 agonist ivuxolimab. The origin of the receptors is an adult with an advanced solid tumor such as melanoma, head and neck, liver or kidney cancer.

The V gene is TRBV7-2, the J gene TRBJ2-5, with D maybe TRBD1 (5 bases). This CDR3 is 15 amino acids long. The V gene lost 2 bases and the J gene lost 8 bases, with 18 bases spanning the gap. Germline-derived CDR1 and CDR2 are SGHTA and FQGNSA. CDR3 protein: CASSLRGQAPSTQYF. The CDR3 DNA is TGTGCCAGCAGCTTAAGGGGCCAGGCGCCAAGCACCCAGTACTTC.

The table lists this clone with a count of one. The J gene is TRBJ2-3, the V gene TRBV15, with D perhaps TRBD2 (6 bases). Germline V gene sequence: CDR1 LNHNV, CDR2 YYDKDF (reference sequence). This CDR3 spans 16 amino acids. V lost 0 bases and J 8 bases, leaving 18 bases between the germline ends. CDR3 protein: CATSRDASGGPGTQYF. CDR3 in DNA: TGTGCCACCAGCAGAGATGCCAGCGGAGGGCCGGGTACGCAGTATTTT.

This clone was seen only once. This sequence joins TRBV28 and TRBJ2-3, with D maybe TRBD2 (5 bases). The CDR3 is made up of 16 amino acids. Germline CDR1 and CDR2: MDHEN and SYDVKM. The V and J ends lost 5 bases and 0 bases respectively, with 15 bases between them. The DNA of the CDR3 is TGTGCCAGCAGTCCCCGGGGTGATGCTAGCACAGATACGCAGTATTTT. Its translation is CASSPRGDASTDTQYF.

V and J are TRBV7-2 and TRBJ2-1; 7 positions match TRBD2. Per germline, CDR1 SGHTA and CDR2 FQGNSA. This CDR3 is built from 17 residues. The V gene end was trimmed by 5 bases and the J gene end by 6 bases; junction bases not matched to a gene: 16. The CDR3 sequence: CASSRLTSGTRGNEQFF. The CDR3 coding sequence is TGTGCCAGCAGCAGACTCACCAGCGGGACCCGAGGCAATGAGCAGTTCTTC.

The genes are TRBV7-2 and TRBJ2-6; no clear D. The CDR3 contains 16 residues. Trimming removed 2 bases at V and 1 base at J, with 9 bases between. CDR1 is SGHTA, CDR2 FQGNSA, per germline. The CDR3 protein is CASSLRGVSGANVLTF. The CDR3 DNA reads as TGTGCCAGCAGCTTACGCGGTGTTTCTGGGGCCAACGTCCTGACTTTC.

The table lists this clone with a few counts. The chain employs TRBV1 and TRBJ2-7. TRBV1 is described as a pseudogene. The length of the CDR3 is 17 residues. The CDR3 is CTSSQVRLDGTSYEQYF. The CDR3 DNA reads as TGCACCAGCAGCCAAGTGCGCCTTGACGGGACCTCCTACGAGCAGTACTTC.

This rearrangement joins TRBV18 to TRBJ2-7; tentative D call: TRBD2 (5 bases). Looked up from germline, CDR1 is KGHSH and CDR2 is LQKENI. The V end was cut by 4 bases, the J end by 3 bases, with 16 bases between. The CDR3 is 15 residues long. For the CDR3, the DNA is TGTGCCAGCTCACGCGACTCAGGTCGGGGCTACGAGCAGTACTTC. Protein: CASSRDSGRGYEQYF.

The count of this clone is one. The genes are TRBV5-1 and TRBJ2-1; D is undetermined. Germline lookup yields CDR1 SGHRS and CDR2 YFSETQ. V was clipped by 2 bases and J by 5 bases, with 14 bases between them. This CDR3 comprises 15 residues. Here the CDR3 DNA reads TGCGCCAGCAGCTTTGCGACGGGCGCAAACAATGAGCAGTTCTTC. As protein: CASSFATGANNEQFF.

The V and J genes are TRBV19 and TRBJ1-5; 11 bases align to TRBD1. CDR1 LNHDA and CDR2 SQIVND come from the germline V gene (reference sequence). CDR3 length: 18 residues. The J segment lost 0 bases and the V segment lost 5 bases, leaving 9 bases of the junction unmatched. CDR3 region: CASSPRTGGLYSNQPQHF. In nucleotides, the CDR3 is TGTGCCAGTAGTCCTCGGACAGGGGGCCTTTATAGCAATCAGCCCCAGCATTTT.

J is TRBJ2-3 and V is TRBV29-1; either TRBD1 or TRBD2 may fit D (9 bases each). Between the trimmed V and J ends, which lost 6 bases and 4 bases, there was a span of 32 bases. Germline loops: CDR1 SQVTM, CDR2 ANQGSEA. The CDR3 sequence is 19 residues long. The CDR3 coding sequence is TGCAGCGTAGTCCGGGACAGGGAGGAAAGCGGGAGGTTGGCAGATACGCAGTATTTT. This gives the protein CSVVRDREESGRLADTQYF.

The rearrangement joins TRBV10-3 to TRBJ2-7; TRBD2 matches at 12 bases. Looked up from germline, CDR1 is ENHRY and CDR2 is SYGVKD. CDR3 length: 16 amino acids. The J segment lost 3 bases and the V segment lost 5 bases, leaving 8 bases of the junction unmatched. The CDR3 spells CAISPVPLAGGYEQYF. In nucleotides, the CDR3 is TGTGCCATCAGTCCAGTCCCACTAGCGGGAGGCTACGAGCAGTACTTC.

The V call is TRBV11-2, the J call TRBJ2-7; 8 bases are shared with TRBD1. After removal of 2 bases from V and 6 bases from J, the junction contained 9 bases not matched to a gene. CDR3 length: 15 residues. CDR1 SGHAT and CDR2 FQNNGV come from the germline V gene. CDR3 sequence (DNA): TGTGCCAGCAGCTTAAGGGGGCAGGGGGCCGGCGAGCAGTACTTC. It codes for CASSLRGQGAGEQYF.

This chain uses TRBV6-5 with TRBJ2-7, with D tentatively TRBD1 (5 bases). Germline CDR1 MNHEY, CDR2 SVGAGI. Trimming took 1 base from V and 6 from J, leaving 16 bases between them. This CDR3 region has 15 residues. CDR3 bases: TGTGCCAGCAGTTACTTAGGGCCACAGGTCGGCGAGCAGTACTTC. Translating it yields CASSYLGPQVGEQYF.

The V and J genes are TRBV10-3 and TRBJ2-1; D not resolved. The CDR3 contains 15 residues. Between the trimmed V and J ends, which lost 5 bases and 4 bases, there was a span of 15 bases. CDR1 ENHRY and CDR2 SYGVKD come from the germline V gene. In DNA, the CDR3 is TGTGCCATCAGTACCCAGGCTAGTGGGTACAATGAGCAGTTCTTC. Translating it yields CAISTQASGYNEQFF.

The CDR3 is CASSPRVIVGTHGELFF. The CDR3 nucleotides read TGTGCCAGCTCACCTAGGGTTATCGTGGGGACCCACGGGGAGCTGTTTTTT. This chain joins TRBV18 and TRBJ2-2; D tentatively reads TRBD1 or TRBD2 (5 bases each). Germline V CDR1 and CDR2: KGHSH, LQKENI. Trimming removed 3 bases from V and 7 bases from J, with 21 bases in between. The CDR3 runs to 17 residues.

V usage is TRBV28 and J usage is TRBJ1-2, with D possibly matching TRBD1 (6 bases). The germline V gene encodes CDR1 MDHEN and CDR2 SYDVKM. CDR3 length: 14 residues. Trimming shortened V by 4 bases and J by 8 bases, and 17 bases separated the two germline ends. This CDR3 reads CASSSRQALGGYTF. The CDR3, as DNA: TGTGCCAGCAGTTCCAGACAGGCCCTAGGGGGCTACACCTTC.

The chain carries TRBV11-2 and TRBJ2-1, with 11 bases identical to TRBD1. Losses at the gene ends were 5 bases for V and 1 base for J; bases not matched to a gene: 4. The CDR3 runs to 16 residues. CDR1 and CDR2 from the germline V gene are SGHAT and FQNNGV. CDR3 nucleotides: TGTGCCAGCAGCCCCCGGGACAGGGGGTCCTACAATGAGCAGTTCTTC. Protein sequence: CASSPRDRGSYNEQFF.

This chain joins TRBV5-4 and TRBJ2-1; 8 bases are shared with TRBD2. CDR1 is SGHNT, CDR2 YYREEE, per germline (reference sequence). This CDR3 spans 15 amino acids. The junction had 3 bases not matched to a gene; V was cut back by 0 bases and J by 4 bases. Written as DNA, the CDR3 is TGTGCCAGCAGCTTGGATAGCGGGGTGTACAATGAGCAGTTCTTC. The encoded protein is CASSLDSGVYNEQFF.

The chain uses TRBV6-1 and TRBJ2-2; D is perhaps TRBD1 (7 bases). From germline, CDR1 is MNHNS and CDR2 SASEGT. V was clipped by 4 bases and J by 2 bases, with 14 bases between them. CDR3 length: 16 residues. The CDR3: CASSAAQGGNTGELFF. DNA for the CDR3: TGTGCCAGCAGTGCCGCGCAGGGGGGAAACACCGGGGAGCTGTTTTTT.

The CDR3 nucleotides are TGTGCCAGCAGCTTAGTGGCGGGAGGGGGCCACGAGCAGTACTTC. This gives the protein CASSLVAGGGHEQYF. The genes are TRBV7-2 and TRBJ2-7; TRBD2 matches at 9 bases. V was clipped by 1 base and J by 5 bases; unmatched bases: 6. Germline V CDR1 and CDR2: SGHTA, FQGNSA. This CDR3 has 15 residues.

This clone was seen just once. CDR3 in amino acids: CASSLALRRGFVGNEQFF. CDR3 nucleotides: TGCGCCAGCAGCTTGGCCCTTCGGCGGGGTTTTGTTGGCAATGAGCAGTTCTTC. This chain connects TRBV5-1 to TRBJ2-1; D might be TRBD2 (6 bases). This CDR3 contains 18 residues. Trimming removed 0 bases at V and 6 bases at J, with 22 bases between. Germline loops: CDR1 SGHRS, CDR2 YFSETQ.

As regards this clone: The sample contains more than one DNA sequence encoding this CDR3. This chain links TRBV25-1 with TRBJ2-7; 7 nucleotides match TRBD1. CDR1 and CDR2 (germline): MGHDK, SYGVNS. Germline trimming cut 5 bases from V and 3 bases from J; bases unmatched to any gene: 7. The CDR3 is 14 amino acids. In nucleotides, the CDR3 is TGTGCCAGCAGTTATTCGACAGGGAACTACGAGCAGTACTTC. It translates to CASSYSTGNYEQYF.

V and J are TRBV19 and TRBJ2-7; D perhaps matches TRBD2 (5 bases). Germline values: CDR1 LNHDA, CDR2 SQIVND (reference sequence). V gave up 1 base and J gave up 3 bases, with 13 bases separating them. The CDR3 is made up of 15 amino acids. In DNA, the CDR3 is TGTGCCAGTAGTATAGCGGGGTCAAACCTCTACGAGCAGTACTTC. It yields the protein CASSIAGSNLYEQYF.

This clone was counted a single time. CDR3 sequence reads: CASSPLGLAGSAGELFF. The CDR3 DNA reads TGTGCCAGCTCACCACTGGGACTAGCGGGATCGGCCGGGGAGCTGTTTTTT. This sequence joins TRBV18 and TRBJ2-2, with TRBD2 matching 13 bases. The junction had 5 bases not matched to a gene; V was cut back by 1 base and J by 6 bases. The CDR3 is 17 residues long. From germline, CDR1 is KGHSH and CDR2 LQKENI.

The chain couples TRBV11-2 to TRBJ2-2; the match to TRBD2 covers 15 bases. The CDR3 has 16 amino acids. CDR1 and CDR2 (germline): SGHAT, FQNNGV. With V trimmed by 3 bases and J by 6 bases, 2 bases remained unmatched. CDR3 sequence: CASSLRTSGRAGELFF. CDR3 coding DNA: TGTGCCAGCAGCTTGAGGACTAGCGGGAGGGCCGGGGAGCTGTTTTTT.